A selection of T cell receptor beta chains follows, all from one sample in a study of CD8 T cells in ankylosing spondylitis. TCRdb re-derived calls from the 5' RACE reads in MiXCR, one entry per CDR3 protein. The table lists 200,000 to 300,000 distinct CDR3 sequences, around 32% of them singletons, with about 4.2% in the top ten. The sequenced sample consisted of blood, either unsorted or a sorted T cell fraction (not recorded which). The receptors derive from a male donor with ankylosing spondylitis or in good health (not recorded which). CDR3s include the opening cysteine and the closing phenylalanine or tryptophan. The order of the fields is V gene, D gene, J gene, clone size, CDR3 protein, CDR3 DNA. The D gene is left open where the match is weak. A row's size may be missing; if present it is once, few, many or a size class.

v_call: TRBV5-1
d_call: TRBD1
j_call: TRBJ2-2
clone_size: few
cdr3_aa: CASSTTTGLNTGELFF
cdr3_nt: TGCGCCAGCAGCACGACGACAGGGTTGAACACCGGGGAGCTGTTTTTT

v_call: TRBV5-4
d_call: TRBD1
j_call: TRBJ1-1
clone_size: few
cdr3_aa: CASSLGQGQNTEAFF
cdr3_nt: TGTGCCAGCAGCTTGGGACAGGGGCAGAACACTGAAGCTTTCTTT

v_call: TRBV20-1
d_call: .
j_call: TRBJ1-2
clone_size: few
cdr3_aa: CSARGGASNYGYTF
cdr3_nt: TGCAGTGCTAGAGGGGGCGCTTCTAACTATGGCTACACCTTC

v_call: TRBV20-1
d_call: TRBD1
j_call: TRBJ2-2
clone_size: .
cdr3_aa: CSAERGPGTWGGELFF
cdr3_nt: TGCAGTGCTGAGAGGGGGCCCGGGACCTGGGGCGGGGAGCTGTTTTTT

v_call: TRBV2
d_call: .
j_call: TRBJ2-1
clone_size: .
cdr3_aa: CASSPTTWGDSYNEQFF
cdr3_nt: TGTGCCAGCAGCCCGACAACGTGGGGGGACTCCTACAATGAGCAGTTCTTC

v_call: TRBV5-1
d_call: TRBD1
j_call: TRBJ1-6
clone_size: few
cdr3_aa: CASSYGIAGGNYNSPLHF
cdr3_nt: TGCGCCAGCAGCTATGGGATCGCAGGGGGGAACTATAATTCACCCCTCCACTTT

v_call: TRBV7-9
d_call: TRBD1
j_call: TRBJ2-7
clone_size: once
cdr3_aa: CASSRRDSSYEQYF
cdr3_nt: TGTGCCAGCAGCCGACGGGACAGCTCCTACGAGCAGTACTTC

v_call: TRBV29-1
d_call: TRBD1
j_call: TRBJ1-1
clone_size: many
cdr3_aa: CSVDRGVNTEAFF
cdr3_nt: TGCAGCGTGGACAGGGGGGTCAACACTGAAGCTTTCTTT

v_call: TRBV7-8
d_call: .
j_call: TRBJ2-2
clone_size: .
cdr3_aa: CASSLSWYLTGELFF
cdr3_nt: TGTGCCAGCAGCTTATCATGGTATCTGACCGGGGAGCTGTTTTTT

v_call: TRBV12-3/TRBV12-4
d_call: .
j_call: TRBJ2-7
clone_size: .
cdr3_aa: CASSPQGGLYEQYF
cdr3_nt: TGTGCCAGCAGTCCCCAGGGGGGACTCTACGAGCAGTACTTC

v_call: TRBV29-1
d_call: .
j_call: TRBJ1-3
clone_size: .
cdr3_aa: CSVGSSGNTIYF
cdr3_nt: TGCAGCGTTGGATCCTCTGGAAACACCATATATTTT

v_call: TRBV12-3/TRBV12-4
d_call: TRBD1
j_call: TRBJ2-1
clone_size: few
cdr3_aa: CASGRRTGDRFSRSYNEQFF
cdr3_nt: TGTGCCAGCGGACGGCGGACAGGGGACCGATTTTCTAGATCCTACAATGAGCAGTTCTTC

v_call: TRBV7-3
d_call: TRBD2
j_call: TRBJ2-3
clone_size: .
cdr3_aa: CASSLAGGPADTQYF
cdr3_nt: TGTGCCAGCAGCTTAGCGGGGGGGCCGGCAGATACGCAGTATTTT